The rows below give T cell receptor beta chains drawn from one sample of a study of cytomegalovirus exposure and HLA in healthy donors. Sequencing used immunoSEQ multiplex PCR; TCRdb keeps in-frame clones, though not all of them. The data contain about 100,000 clones, 90% to 96% of them singletons. Sample: PBMCs. These receptor sequences come from a woman younger than 30 in good health and CMV-seronegative. Both conserved end residues are part of each CDR3. D genes are given only for firm matches. Clone size is given for some rows only: seen once, a few or many times, or a class if the clone is expanded.

TRBJ1-1	.	TRBV6-4	.	11	TGTGCCAGCAGTGACCCGCAGGGAGCTTTCTTT	CASSDPQGAFF
TRBJ2-7	.	TRBV30	.	16	TGTGCCTGGGCCTCCGGCGAGTCAGGACACTCCTACGAGCAGTACTTC	CAWASGESGHSYEQYF
TRBJ1-2	.	TRBV19	TRBD1	16	TGTGCCAGTAGGTCGGCTCACAGGGGAGCTAACTATGGCTACACCTTC	CASRSAHRGANYGYTF
TRBJ1-2	once	TRBV28	.	11	TGTGCCAGCAGTCGAGGCTATGGCTACACCTTC	CASSRGYGYTF
TRBJ2-3	.	TRBV6-1	.	14	TGTGCCAGCACCCTTAGCCTGGGGCTAGATACGCAGTATTTT	CASTLSLGLDTQYF
TRBJ1-4	.	TRBV18	TRBD1	16	TGTGCCAGCTCACTGATGCGACAGGGTGTTAATGAAAAACTGTTTTTT	CASSLMRQGVNEKLFF
TRBJ2-5	.	TRBV5-1	.	16	TGCGCCAGCACCTCCAGAAACGCCGGGAGCCAAGAGACCCAGTACTTC	CASTSRNAGSQETQYF
TRBJ2-7	.	TRBV5-1	.	15	TGCGCCAGCAGCTTGGATAATAGCGGTGGGCTCGAGCAGTACTTC	CASSLDNSGGLEQYF
TRBJ2-1	.	TRBV6-4	TRBD2	17	TGTGCCAGCAGTGACCTACCACTAGCGGGGGGGGGCAATGAGCAGTTCTTC	CASSDLPLAGGGNEQFF
TRBJ1-1	once	TRBV5-1	TRBD1	16	TGCGCCAGCAGCCCTACCTCGAGAGGGGGCGGCACTGAAGCTTTCTTT	CASSPTSRGGGTEAFF
TRBJ2-2	.	TRBV7-6	.	16	TGTGCCAGCAGCTTAGTGGCGGTTACGAACACCGGGGAGCTGTTTTTT	CASSLVAVTNTGELFF
TRBJ2-1	.	TRBV6-1	.	11	TGTGCCAGCAGTGAAGTAGCATGGCAGTTCTTC	CASSEVAWQFF
TRBJ2-7	.	TRBV21-1	.	14	TGTGCCAGATTAGAATCTAGTTCGTTGTACGAGCAGTACTTC	CARLESSSLYEQYF
TRBJ2-7	.	TRBV2	.	15	TGTGCCAGCAGCGGAGACTGGGGAGGCTCCTACGAGCAGTACTTC	CASSGDWGGSYEQYF
TRBJ2-7	.	TRBV28	.	13	TGTGCCAGCAGCCCCTTCGGTCCCTACGAGCAGTACTTC	CASSPFGPYEQYF
TRBJ1-2	.	TRBV5-1	.	13	TGCGCCAGCAGCTTGAGTACAACCTATGGCTACACCTTC	CASSLSTTYGYTF
TRBJ1-2	once	TRBV5-6	.	14	TGTGCCAGCAGCCGCGGGGCGGAGACCTATGGCTACACCTTC	CASSRGAETYGYTF
TRBJ2-5	.	TRBV9	.	14	TGTGCCAGCAGCTCTAGACTAACGGAAGAGACCCAGTACTTC	CASSSRLTEETQYF
TRBJ2-2	.	TRBV5-4	.	14	TGTGCCAGCAGCGGCGGGGGCCGACCCGGGGAGCTGTTTTTT	CASSGGGRPGELFF
TRBJ1-1	.	TRBV2	TRBD1	14	TGTGCCAGCATGCCCCGCCCGGGACAGGTTGAAGCTTTCTTT	CASMPRPGQVEAFF
TRBJ2-3	.	TRBV19	.	14	TGTGCCAGTAGTATCCAGGGCAGAACAGATACGCAGTATTTT	CASSIQGRTDTQYF
TRBJ2-3	.	TRBV6-5	.	14	TGTGCCAGCAGTTGGGCGGGGACCACAGATACGCAGTATTTT	CASSWAGTTDTQYF
TRBJ2-1	.	TRBV5-6	.	14	TGTGCCAGCAGCTTACAAACTAGTATCGATGAGCAGTTCTTC	CASSLQTSIDEQFF
TRBJ1-1	once	TRBV2	TRBD1	13	TGTGCCAGCAGCTTACAGGGGGCTCTTGAAGCTTTCTTT	CASSLQGALEAFF
TRBJ1-3	.	TRBV9	.	16	TGTGCCAGCAGCAGGGATCACCACCAGGGCGGAAACACCATATATTTT	CASSRDHHQGGNTIYF
TRBJ1-1	.	TRBV27	.	11	TGTGCCAGCAGTTTAGGGGGCAGAGCTTTCTTT	CASSLGGRAFF
TRBJ2-7	.	TRBV27	TRBD1	13	TGTGCCAGCAGTTATGAGGGGGCGAGCGAGCAGTACTTC	CASSYEGASEQYF
TRBJ1-2	.	TRBV4-1	TRBD1	19	TGCGCCAGCAGCCAATTAGACCGAGGACAGGGGACTTTAAACTATGGCTACACCTTC	CASSQLDRGQGTLNYGYTF
TRBJ1-2	.	TRBV7-9	.	11	TGTGCCAGCAGCTTAGTCGGTGGCTACACCTTC	CASSLVGGYTF
TRBJ2-2	.	TRBV9	.	13	TGTGCCAGCAGCGGAGAGGGGGAAGCCGAGCTGTTTTTT	CASSGEGEAELFF
TRBJ1-2	.	TRBV9	.	15	TGTGCCAGCAGCCCACAAGAGAGGCGGATCTATGGCTACACCTTC	CASSPQERRIYGYTF
TRBJ1-2	.	TRBV4-1	.	14	TGCGCCAGCAGCCCCCTGACAGGCTCCTATGGCTACACCTTC	CASSPLTGSYGYTF
TRBJ2-1	once	TRBV14	TRBD2	17	TGTGCCAGCAGCCAAGATCCTGGACTAGCGGGTTACAATGAGCAGTTCTTC	CASSQDPGLAGYNEQFF
TRBJ2-1	.	TRBV27	TRBD2	16	TGTGCCAGCAACGTAGCGGGGGGGTGGGTTGTGAATGAGCAGTTCTTC	CASNVAGGWVVNEQFF
TRBJ2-5	.	TRBV6-6	.	15	TGTGCCAGCAGTCAACGACAGGATCTCCAAGAGACCCAGTACTTC	CASSQRQDLQETQYF
TRBJ1-2	.	TRBV2	.	13	TGTGCCAGCAGTTCCGGGACAAGTTATGGCTACACCTTC	CASSSGTSYGYTF
TRBJ2-1	.	TRBV4-2	TRBD1	17	TGTGCCAGCAGCCAAGATTGGTGGACAGGGGATTACAATGAGCAGTTCTTC	CASSQDWWTGDYNEQFF
TRBJ2-7	.	TRBV18	TRBD1	13	TGTGCCAGCTCACCAACAGGGGGCGGAGAGCAGTACTTC	CASSPTGGGEQYF
TRBJ2-7	.	TRBV6-6	TRBD2	15	TGTGCCAGCAGTTACCTAGCGGGGGGGGAATACGAGCAGTACTTC	CASSYLAGGEYEQYF
TRBJ2-3	.	TRBV5-8	TRBD1	15	TGTGCCAGCAGCTTAGGACAGGGAACCACAGATACGCAGTATTTT	CASSLGQGTTDTQYF
TRBJ2-1	.	TRBV7-2	.	16	TGTGCCAGCAGCTTAGTTGCGGGTAGCTCCTACAATGAGCAGTTCTTC	CASSLVAGSSYNEQFF
TRBJ2-7	.	TRBV19	.	13	TGTGCCAGTAGTATTGTTTTCAGCGACGAGCAGTACTTC	CASSIVFSDEQYF
TRBJ2-3	.	TRBV11-2	.	14	TGTGCCAGCAGCCAGGGAGGGGGGAAAGATACGCAGTATTTT	CASSQGGGKDTQYF
TRBJ1-1	.	TRBV4-2	.	15	TGTGCCAGCAGCCTCACCGGGGATGGGAACACTGAAGCTTTCTTT	CASSLTGDGNTEAFF
TRBJ2-2	.	TRBV18	.	17	TGTGCCAGCTCACCGGACAGCAGGTCGTGGGCGACCGGGGAGCTGTTTTTT	CASSPDSRSWATGELFF
TRBJ2-3	.	TRBV14	.	13	TGTGCCAGCAGCTTCCGGGACTCCCGCAGGCAGTATTTT	CASSFRDSRRQYF
TRBJ2-1	.	TRBV9	.	14	TGTGCCAGCAGCGTAGGGGGCCCTGTCAATGAGCAGTTCTTC	CASSVGGPVNEQFF
TRBJ2-1	.	TRBV28	TRBD2	14	TGTGCCAGCAGTTTTGCGGGGGGGAACAATGAGCAGTTCTTC	CASSFAGGNNEQFF
TRBJ2-5	.	TRBV5-5	TRBD2	18	TGTGCCAGCAGCTTGGCCAACCAACTAGCGGGGAACCAAGAGACCCAGTACTTC	CASSLANQLAGNQETQYF
TRBJ1-5	.	TRBV15	.	13	TGTGCCACCAGCGCGACGGGGGATCAGCCCCAGCATTTT	CATSATGDQPQHF
TRBJ2-5	once	TRBV28	.	12	TGTGCCAGCGGGTTTGGGCTGGAGACCCAGTACTTC	CASGFGLETQYF
TRBJ2-5	.	TRBV9	TRBD1	16	TGTGCCAGCAGCCCCCTCTGGACAGGGGCGGGAGAGACCCAGTACTTC	CASSPLWTGAGETQYF
TRBJ1-5	.	TRBV6-6	TRBD1	13	TGTGCCAGCAGGGGACAGGGGAATCAGCCCCAGCATTTT	CASRGQGNQPQHF
TRBJ1-1	.	TRBV7-8	TRBD1	14	TGTGCCAGCAGCAAGACAGGGTGGAACACTGAAGCTTTCTTT	CASSKTGWNTEAFF
TRBJ2-1	.	TRBV5-1	TRBD2	17	TGCGCCAGCAGCGCCCTCCTACTAGCGGGGGGTCTCAATGAGCAGTTCTTC	CASSALLLAGGLNEQFF